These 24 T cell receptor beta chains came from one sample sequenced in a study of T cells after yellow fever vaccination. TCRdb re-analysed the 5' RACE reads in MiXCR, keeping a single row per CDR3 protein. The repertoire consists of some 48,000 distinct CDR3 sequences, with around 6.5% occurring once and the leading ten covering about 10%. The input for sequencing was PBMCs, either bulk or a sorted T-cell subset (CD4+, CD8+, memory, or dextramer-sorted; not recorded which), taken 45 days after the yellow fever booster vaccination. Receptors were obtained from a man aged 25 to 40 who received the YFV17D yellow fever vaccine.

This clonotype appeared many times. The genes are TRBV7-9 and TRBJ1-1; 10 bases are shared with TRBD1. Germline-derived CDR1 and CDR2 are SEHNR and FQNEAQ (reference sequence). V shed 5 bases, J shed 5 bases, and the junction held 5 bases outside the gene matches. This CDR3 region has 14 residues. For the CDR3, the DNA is TGTGCCAGCAGCCCCCGGACAGGGGGGACTGAAGCTTTCTTT. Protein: CASSPRTGGTEAFF.

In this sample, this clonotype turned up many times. The CDR3 DNA reads as TGCAGCGTTGTTGTGGGGTACGGCAATCAGCCCCAGCATTTT. Its protein product is CSVVVGYGNQPQHF. The chain employs TRBV29-1 and TRBJ1-5; D not certain. CDR1 is SQVTM, CDR2 ANQGSEA, per germline. This CDR3 comprises 14 residues. Between the trimmed V and J ends, which lost 4 bases and 2 bases, there was a span of 12 bases.

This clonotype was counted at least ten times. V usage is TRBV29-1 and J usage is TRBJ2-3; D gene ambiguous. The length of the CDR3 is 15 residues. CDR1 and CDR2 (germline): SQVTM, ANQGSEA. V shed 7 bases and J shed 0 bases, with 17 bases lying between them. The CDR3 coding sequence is TGCAGCGCCCAACGGCAGCCAGCTAGCACAGATACGCAGTATTTT. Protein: CSAQRQPASTDTQYF.

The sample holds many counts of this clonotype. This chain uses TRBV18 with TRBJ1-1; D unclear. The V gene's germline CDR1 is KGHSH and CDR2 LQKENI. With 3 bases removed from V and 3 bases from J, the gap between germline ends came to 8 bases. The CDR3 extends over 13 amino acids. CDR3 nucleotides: TGTGCCAGCTCACCCGGGCAGGACACTGAAGCTTTCTTT. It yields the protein CASSPGQDTEAFF.

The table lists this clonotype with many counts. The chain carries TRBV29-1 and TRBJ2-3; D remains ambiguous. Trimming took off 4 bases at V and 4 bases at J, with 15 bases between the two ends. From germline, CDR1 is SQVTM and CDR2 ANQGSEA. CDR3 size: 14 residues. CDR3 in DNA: TGCAGCGTTGTCGGGTTGAGAGTCCCAGATACGCAGTATTTT. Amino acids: CSVVGLRVPDTQYF.

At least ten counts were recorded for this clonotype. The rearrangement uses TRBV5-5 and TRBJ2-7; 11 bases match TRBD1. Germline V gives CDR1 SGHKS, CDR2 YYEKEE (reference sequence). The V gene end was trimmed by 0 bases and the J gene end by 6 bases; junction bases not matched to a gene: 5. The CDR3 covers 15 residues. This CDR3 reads CASSLVRTGGAEQYF. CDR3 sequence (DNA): TGTGCCAGCAGCTTGGTCCGGACAGGGGGCGCCGAGCAGTACTTC.

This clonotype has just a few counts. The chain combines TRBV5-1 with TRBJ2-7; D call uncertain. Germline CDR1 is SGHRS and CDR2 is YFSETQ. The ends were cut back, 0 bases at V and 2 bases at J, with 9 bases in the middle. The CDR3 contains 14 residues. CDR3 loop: CASSLGGPTYEQYF. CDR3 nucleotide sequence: TGCGCCAGCAGCTTGGGCGGACCTACCTACGAGCAGTACTTC.

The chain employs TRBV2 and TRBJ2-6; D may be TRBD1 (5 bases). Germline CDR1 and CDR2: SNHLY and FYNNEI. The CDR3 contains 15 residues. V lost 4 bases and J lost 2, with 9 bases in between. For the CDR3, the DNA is TGTGCCAGCAGTGTAGGGGTCCCTGGGGCCAACGTCCTGACTTTC. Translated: CASSVGVPGANVLTF. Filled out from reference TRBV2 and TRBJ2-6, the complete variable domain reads EPEVTQTPSHQVTQMGQEVILRCVPISNHLYFYWYRQILGQKVEFLVSFYNNEISEKSEIFDDQFSVERPDGSNFTLKIRSTKLEDSAMYFCASSVGVPGANVLTFGAGSRLTVL.

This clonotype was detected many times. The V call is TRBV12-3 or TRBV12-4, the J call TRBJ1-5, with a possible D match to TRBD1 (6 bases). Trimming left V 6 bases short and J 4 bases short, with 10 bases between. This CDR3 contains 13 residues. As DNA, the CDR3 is TGTGCCAGCAGAAATACAGGGAATCAGCCCCAGCATTTT. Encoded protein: CASRNTGNQPQHF.

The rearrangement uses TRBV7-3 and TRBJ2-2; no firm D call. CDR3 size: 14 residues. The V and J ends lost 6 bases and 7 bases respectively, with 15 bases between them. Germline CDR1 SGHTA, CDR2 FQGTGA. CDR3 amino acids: CASRPSGRGGELFF. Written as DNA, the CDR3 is TGTGCCAGCAGACCATCCGGGCGTGGCGGGGAGCTGTTTTTT.

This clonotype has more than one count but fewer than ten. As DNA, the CDR3 is TGTGCCAGCAGAATAACCCCTAGCGGACCGATCCGGGAGACCCAGTACTTC. Translated, it gives CASRITPSGPIRETQYF. The rearrangement joins TRBV7-6 to TRBJ2-5; TRBD2 agrees at 7 bases. Germline loops: CDR1 SGHVS, CDR2 FNYEAQ. The CDR3 has 17 residues. Trimming cost V 6 bases and J 5 bases; bases outside gene matches: 18.

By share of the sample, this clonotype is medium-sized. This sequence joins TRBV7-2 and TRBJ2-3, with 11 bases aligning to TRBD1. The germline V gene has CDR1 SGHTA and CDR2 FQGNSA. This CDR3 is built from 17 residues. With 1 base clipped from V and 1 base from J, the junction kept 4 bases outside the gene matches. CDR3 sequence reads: CASSLVGTGGRTDTQYF. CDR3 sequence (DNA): TGTGCCAGCAGCTTAGTAGGGACAGGGGGGCGCACAGATACGCAGTATTTT. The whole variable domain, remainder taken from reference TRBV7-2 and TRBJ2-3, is GAGVSQSPSNKVTEKGKDVELRCDPISGHTALYWYRQSLGQGLEFLIYFQGNSAPDKSGLPSDRFSAERTGGSVSTLTIQRTQQEDSAVYLCASSLVGTGGRTDTQYFGPGTRLTVL.

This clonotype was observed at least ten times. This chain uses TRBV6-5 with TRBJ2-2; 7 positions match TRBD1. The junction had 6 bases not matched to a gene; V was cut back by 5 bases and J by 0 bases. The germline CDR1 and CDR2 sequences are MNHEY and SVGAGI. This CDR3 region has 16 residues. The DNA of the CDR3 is TGTGCCAGCAGTAGGAACAGGGGTACGAACACCGGGGAGCTGTTTTTT. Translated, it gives CASSRNRGTNTGELFF.

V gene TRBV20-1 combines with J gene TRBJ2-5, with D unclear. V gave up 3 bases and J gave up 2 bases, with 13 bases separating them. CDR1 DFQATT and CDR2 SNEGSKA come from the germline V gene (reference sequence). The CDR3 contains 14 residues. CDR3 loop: CSARESKAQETQYF. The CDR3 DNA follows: TGCAGTGCTAGGGAATCCAAGGCACAAGAGACCCAGTACTTC.

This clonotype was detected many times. CDR3 amino acids: CASSLATGTGWDEQYF. The CDR3 coding sequence is TGCGCCAGCAGCTTGGCCACCGGGACAGGCTGGGACGAGCAGTACTTC. This chain uses TRBV5-1 with TRBJ2-7, with TRBD1 matching 8 bases. The CDR3 totals 16 residues. J lost 5 bases, V lost 0 bases, and 10 bases had no gene match. From germline, CDR1 is SGHRS and CDR2 YFSETQ.

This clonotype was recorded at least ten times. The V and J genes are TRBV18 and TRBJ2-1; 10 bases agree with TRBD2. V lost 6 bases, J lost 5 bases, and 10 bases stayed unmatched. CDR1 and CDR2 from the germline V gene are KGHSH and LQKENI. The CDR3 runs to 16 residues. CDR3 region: CASSQGPSGGHNEQFF. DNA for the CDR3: TGTGCCAGCTCCCAAGGGCCTAGCGGGGGACACAATGAGCAGTTCTTC.

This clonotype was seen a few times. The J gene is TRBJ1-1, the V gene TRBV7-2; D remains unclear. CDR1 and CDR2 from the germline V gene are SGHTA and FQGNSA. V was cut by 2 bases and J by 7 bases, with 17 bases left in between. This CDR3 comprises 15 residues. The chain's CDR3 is CASSLTLGPSGEAFF. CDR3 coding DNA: TGTGCCAGCAGCTTAACCCTCGGACCCAGCGGTGAAGCTTTCTTT. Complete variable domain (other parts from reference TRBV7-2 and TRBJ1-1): GAGVSQSPSNKVTEKGKDVELRCDPISGHTALYWYRQSLGQGLEFLIYFQGNSAPDKSGLPSDRFSAERTGGSVSTLTIQRTQQEDSAVYLCASSLTLGPSGEAFFGQGTRLTVV.

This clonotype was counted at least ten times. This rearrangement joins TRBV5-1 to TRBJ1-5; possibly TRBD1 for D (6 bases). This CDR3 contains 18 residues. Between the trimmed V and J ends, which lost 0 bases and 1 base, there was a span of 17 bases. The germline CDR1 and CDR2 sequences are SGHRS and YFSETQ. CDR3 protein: CASSLGTAGSSSNQPQHF. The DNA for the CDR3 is TGCGCCAGCAGCTTGGGGACAGCAGGGTCGAGCAGCAATCAGCCCCAGCATTTT.

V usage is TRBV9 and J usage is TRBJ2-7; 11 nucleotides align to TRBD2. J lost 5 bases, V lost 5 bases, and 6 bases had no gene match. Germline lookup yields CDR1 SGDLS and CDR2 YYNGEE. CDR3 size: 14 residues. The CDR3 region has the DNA TGTGCCAGCAGTGGGGCGGGACTAGCGGACGAGCAGTACTTC. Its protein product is CASSGAGLADEQYF.

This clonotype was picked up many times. CDR3 sequence: CATSEGSSTDTQYF. CDR3 coding DNA: TGTGCCACCTCAGAGGGATCTAGCACAGATACGCAGTATTTT. The chain combines TRBV24-1 with TRBJ2-3; perhaps TRBD2 as D (5 bases). The CDR3 is 14 residues long. V was trimmed by 9 bases and J by 0 bases, leaving 12 bases between them. Germline CDR1 and CDR2: KGHDR and SFDVKD.

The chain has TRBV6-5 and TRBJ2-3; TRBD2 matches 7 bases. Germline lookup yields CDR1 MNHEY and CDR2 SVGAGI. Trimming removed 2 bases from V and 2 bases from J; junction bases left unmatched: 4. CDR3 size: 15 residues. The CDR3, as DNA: TGTGCCAGCAGTTACAGCCTAGCGGTCACAGATACGCAGTATTTT. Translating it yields CASSYSLAVTDTQYF.

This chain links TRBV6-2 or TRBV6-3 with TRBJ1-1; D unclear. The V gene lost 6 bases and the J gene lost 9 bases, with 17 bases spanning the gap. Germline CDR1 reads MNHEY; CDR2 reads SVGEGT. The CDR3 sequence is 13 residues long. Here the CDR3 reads CASSPSLKAQAFF. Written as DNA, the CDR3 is TGTGCCAGCAGCCCGAGTCTAAAAGCGCAAGCTTTCTTT.

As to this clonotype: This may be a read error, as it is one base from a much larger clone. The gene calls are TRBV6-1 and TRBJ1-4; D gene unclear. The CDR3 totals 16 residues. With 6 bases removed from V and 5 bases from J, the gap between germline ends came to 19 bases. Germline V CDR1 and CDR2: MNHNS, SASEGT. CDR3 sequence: CASRSQANWPNEKLFF. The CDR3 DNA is TGTGCCAGCAGATCCCAGGCGAACTGGCCCAATGAAAAACTGTTTTTT.

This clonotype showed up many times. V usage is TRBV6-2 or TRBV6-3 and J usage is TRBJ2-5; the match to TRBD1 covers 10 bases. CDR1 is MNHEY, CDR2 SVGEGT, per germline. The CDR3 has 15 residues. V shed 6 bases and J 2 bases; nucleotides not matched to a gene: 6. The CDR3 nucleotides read TGTGCCAGCAGAAACCCGGGACAGGGGCAAGAGACCCAGTACTTC. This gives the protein CASRNPGQGQETQYF.